This T cell receptor (beta chain) was observed in a study of cytomegalovirus exposure and HLA in healthy donors. Primers: 60 Vbeta forward and 13 Jbeta reverse. Using immunoSEQ multiplex PCR, the repertoire was profiled, and TCRdb retains in-frame clones only, with some absent. The table includes some 240,000 clones, about 90% detected once. The CDR3 totals 13 residues. CDR1 is MGHRA, CDR2 YSYEKL, per germline. Trimming stripped 0 bases from V and 7 bases from J, with 8 bases between. The chain couples TRBV4-1 to TRBJ2-3; no reliable D call. The specimen was PBMCs. The sequence was collected from a girl aged 2 to 10 in good health and CMV-seronegative. The chain's CDR3 is CASSQELSNTQYF. In DNA, the CDR3 is TGCGCCAGCAGCCAAGAACTAAGTAATACGCAGTATTTT.